A single sample is the source of the 20 T cell receptor beta chains below, sequenced in a study of CD8 T cells in ankylosing spondylitis. TCRdb reanalysed the 5' RACE reads using MiXCR and keeps one entry per CDR3 protein. The data show under 150,000 distinct CDR3 sequences, around 9.7% seen once. Specimen: blood, either unsorted or a sorted T cell fraction (not recorded which). These receptors were obtained from a male donor with ankylosing spondylitis or in good health (not recorded which).

The V gene is TRBV6-2 or TRBV6-3, the J gene TRBJ2-3; TRBD2 aligns across 12 bases. In germline, CDR1 is MNHEY, CDR2 SVGEGT. Trimming removed 0 bases from V and 2 bases from J; junction bases left unmatched: 6. CDR3 length: 18 residues. This chain's CDR3 is CASSYSRTSGTVTDTQYF. The CDR3 DNA reads as TGTGCCAGCAGTTACTCGAGGACTAGCGGGACCGTCACAGATACGCAGTATTTT.

Ten or more counts support this clonotype. This chain connects TRBV7-8 to TRBJ2-1, with TRBD2 matching over 11 bases. The germline gives CDR1 SGHVS, CDR2 FQNEAQ. V shed 6 bases and J 5 bases; nucleotides not matched to a gene: 3. This CDR3 has 14 residues. The DNA of the CDR3 is TGTGCCAGCAGGACTAGCGGGACCCACAATGAGCAGTTCTTC. This gives the protein CASRTSGTHNEQFF.

This chain joins TRBV5-1 and TRBJ1-1, with D possibly TRBD1 on 5 matching bases. Trimming removed 4 bases at V and 4 bases at J, with 17 bases between. The length of the CDR3 is 15 residues. Germline V gene lookup returns CDR1 SGHRS and CDR2 YFSETQ. CDR3 residues: CASSLGGLTGTEAFF. DNA of the CDR3: TGCGCCAGCAGCCTCGGGGGACTTACGGGCACTGAAGCTTTCTTT.

This clonotype turned up a few times. A read error may explain this, as a much larger clone is one base away. The J gene is TRBJ2-5, the V gene TRBV20-1; a possible D gene is TRBD1 (5 bases). V shed 1 base and J shed 5 bases, with 8 bases lying between them. Germline lookup yields CDR1 DFQATT and CDR2 SNEGSKA (reference sequence). This CDR3 has 12 amino acids. Written as DNA, the CDR3 is TGCAGTGCTAGAGTACAGGAGGAGACCCAGTACTTC. Its protein product is CSARVQEETQYF.

This clonotype has only one observation. The chain is built from TRBV20-1 and TRBJ1-2; D is undetermined. Germline lookup yields CDR1 DFQATT and CDR2 SNEGSKA (reference sequence). Trimming stripped 2 bases from V and 4 bases from J, with 8 bases between. The CDR3 has 12 residues. The CDR3 sequence is CSARIASYGYTF. The CDR3 nucleotides are TGCAGTGCTAGAATAGCATCCTATGGCTACACCTTC.

Note on this clonotype: This may be a read error: a much more frequent sequence differs by one nucleotide. This rearrangement joins TRBV5-6 to TRBJ1-5; TRBD1 matches 8 bases. Germline V gene sequence: CDR1 SGHDT, CDR2 YYEEEE. The CDR3 is made up of 19 amino acids. The CDR3 region is CASSLAGAGGAHSNEPQHF. The CDR3 nucleotides are TGTGCCAGCAGCTTGGCCGGCGCAGGGGGCGCTCATAGCAATGAGCCCCAGCATTTT.

This clonotype was seen many times. J is TRBJ2-1 and V is TRBV5-1; 8 bases align to TRBD1. The CDR3 sequence is 16 residues long. The V segment lost 0 bases and the J segment 5 bases; nucleotides outside the gene matches: 7. CDR1 is SGHRS, CDR2 YFSETQ, per germline. DNA for the CDR3: TGCGCCAGCAGCTTGGTACCCGGGACAGGTAACAATGAGCAGTTCTTC. Its translation: CASSLVPGTGNNEQFF.

In this sample, this clonotype turned up many times. V usage is TRBV7-2 and J usage is TRBJ2-7, with no clear D. CDR3 length equals 10 residues. Germline V gene sequence: CDR1 SGHTA, CDR2 FQGNSA. Trimming pared 6 bases from V and 4 bases from J, leaving 4 bases between. The CDR3 sequence: CASRWYEQYF. DNA of the CDR3: TGTGCCAGCAGATGGTACGAGCAGTACTTC.

This clonotype was observed at least ten times. The chain combines TRBV7-6 with TRBJ2-1; 7 bases fit TRBD2. Trimming cost V 1 base and J 6 bases; bases outside gene matches: 9. The CDR3 has 16 residues. The germline V gene has CDR1 SGHVS and CDR2 FNYEAQ. The CDR3 is CASSLGGGSVSNEQFF. The CDR3 DNA is TGTGCCAGCAGCTTAGGGGGCGGGAGCGTTTCCAATGAGCAGTTCTTC.

This clonotype came up a few times. This chain uses TRBV5-1 with TRBJ2-7, with 9 nucleotides matching TRBD2. V lost 2 bases and J lost 2; bases outside the gene matches: 8. The germline gives CDR1 SGHRS, CDR2 YFSETQ. There are 16 residues in the CDR3. CDR3 DNA sequence: TGCGCCAGCAGCTTCACTCTAGCGGGACAAACCTACGAGCAGTACTTC. Translation: CASSFTLAGQTYEQYF.

This clonotype was found many times. V is TRBV7-2 and J is TRBJ2-1, with 14 bases matching TRBD2. The CDR3 sequence is 15 residues long. V trimming: 5 bases; J trimming: 11 bases; junction bases outside the gene matches: 8. Germline V lookup: CDR1 SGHTA, CDR2 FQGNSA. CDR3 region: CASSLSGTSGSQQFF. CDR3 in DNA: TGTGCCAGCAGCCTGTCCGGGACTAGCGGGAGTCAGCAGTTCTTC.

This clonotype was seen at least ten times. CDR3 sequence (DNA): TGTGCCAGCAGCTCACAGCCGAGCTCCTACAATGAGCAGTTCTTC. Amino acid sequence: CASSSQPSSYNEQFF. The chain combines TRBV11-2 with TRBJ2-1; unclear D gene. V gave up 4 bases and J gave up 0 bases, with 10 bases separating them. Germline CDR1 is SGHAT and CDR2 is FQNNGV. This CDR3 is built from 15 residues. The full variable domain, its missing parts supplied by reference TRBV11-2 and TRBJ2-1, is EAGVAQSPRYKIIEKRQSVAFWCNPISGHATLYWYQQILGQGPKLLIQFQNNGVVDDSQLPKDRFSAERLKGVDSTLKIQPAKLEDSAVYLCASSSQPSSYNEQFFGPGTRLTVL.

This clonotype occurred many times. This chain joins TRBV5-5 and TRBJ1-2, with TRBD1 identical over 10 bases. V was clipped by 4 bases and J by 1 base; unmatched bases: 13. Germline values: CDR1 SGHKS, CDR2 YYEKEE (reference sequence). This CDR3 is 18 amino acids long. The CDR3 nucleotides are TGTGCCAGCAGCATAGCCCGGACAGGGGGGCGATATAACTATGGCTACACCTTC. This translates into CASSIARTGGRYNYGYTF.

The CDR3 DNA follows: TGCAGTGCCCCAAAAGCGGGAGTCGTTCGTGGGGAGCTGTTTTTT. It is translated as CSAPKAGVVRGELFF. V is TRBV20-1 and J is TRBJ2-2, with 8 bases fitting TRBD2. This CDR3 is built from 15 residues. J was trimmed by 8 bases and V by 6 bases; bases with no gene match: 14. Looked up from germline, CDR1 is DFQATT and CDR2 is SNEGSKA (reference sequence).

This clonotype has a count of ten or more. The rearrangement uses TRBV20-1 and TRBJ2-7, with 13 bases lining up with TRBD2. Germline CDR1 and CDR2: DFQATT and SNEGSKA (reference sequence). This CDR3 spans 15 amino acids. V was clipped by 3 bases and J by 3 bases; unmatched bases: 5. The CDR3 loop reads CSASRGTSGNYEQYF. DNA for the CDR3: TGCAGTGCTAGCCGCGGGACTAGCGGGAACTACGAGCAGTACTTC.

The table lists this clonotype with many counts. The chain uses TRBV21-1 and TRBJ2-7; TRBD1 is taken as the D call from the table, unchecked against the DNA. TRBV21-1 corresponds to a pseudogene. The CDR3 covers 14 residues. CDR3 residues: CASSKVYRAHEQYF. CDR3 coding DNA: TGTGCCAGCAGCAAAGTTTACAGGGCCCACGAGCAGTACTTC.

This clonotype was detected ten times or more. J is TRBJ2-1 and V is TRBV5-5, with 10 bases identical to TRBD2. There are 14 residues in the CDR3. Germline CDR1 reads SGHKS; CDR2 reads YYEKEE (reference sequence). With 5 bases clipped from V and 8 bases from J, the junction kept 7 bases outside the gene matches. CDR3 protein: CASRTLAGVDEQFF. As DNA, the CDR3 is TGTGCCAGCAGGACCCTAGCGGGAGTTGATGAGCAGTTCTTC.

This clonotype was counted many times. The rearrangement uses TRBV20-1 and TRBJ1-6, with D perhaps matching TRBD1 (6 bases). Germline V lookup: CDR1 DFQATT, CDR2 SNEGSKA (reference sequence). V lost 6 bases and J lost 7, with 16 bases in between. This CDR3 is 14 amino acids long. The CDR3 bases are TGCAGTGCCCATACCGGGACACGGAATTCACCCCTCCACTTT. It specifies CSAHTGTRNSPLHF.

The count of this clonotype is one. A read error may be the cause here, since a much bigger clone is one base away. The chain has TRBV28 and TRBJ2-1; D uncertain. The CDR3 totals 13 residues. V lost 6 bases to trimming and J lost 2 bases, with 8 bases between them. Germline lookup yields CDR1 MDHEN and CDR2 SYDVKM. CDR3 sequence reads: CASSREPYNEQFF. The CDR3 DNA follows: TGTGCCAGCAGCCGTGAGCCCTACAATGAGCAGTTCTTC.

A note on this clonotype: A read error is possible here, since a much larger clone lies one base away. The V gene is TRBV5-1, the J gene TRBJ2-7, with a possible D match to TRBD1 (5 bases). This CDR3 has 16 residues. The germline V gene has CDR1 SGHRS and CDR2 YFSETQ. The CDR3 reads CASSLETGSSSFEQYF. CDR3 in DNA: TGCGCCAGCAGCTTGGAAACAGGTTCCAGCTCCTTCGAGCAGTACTTC.